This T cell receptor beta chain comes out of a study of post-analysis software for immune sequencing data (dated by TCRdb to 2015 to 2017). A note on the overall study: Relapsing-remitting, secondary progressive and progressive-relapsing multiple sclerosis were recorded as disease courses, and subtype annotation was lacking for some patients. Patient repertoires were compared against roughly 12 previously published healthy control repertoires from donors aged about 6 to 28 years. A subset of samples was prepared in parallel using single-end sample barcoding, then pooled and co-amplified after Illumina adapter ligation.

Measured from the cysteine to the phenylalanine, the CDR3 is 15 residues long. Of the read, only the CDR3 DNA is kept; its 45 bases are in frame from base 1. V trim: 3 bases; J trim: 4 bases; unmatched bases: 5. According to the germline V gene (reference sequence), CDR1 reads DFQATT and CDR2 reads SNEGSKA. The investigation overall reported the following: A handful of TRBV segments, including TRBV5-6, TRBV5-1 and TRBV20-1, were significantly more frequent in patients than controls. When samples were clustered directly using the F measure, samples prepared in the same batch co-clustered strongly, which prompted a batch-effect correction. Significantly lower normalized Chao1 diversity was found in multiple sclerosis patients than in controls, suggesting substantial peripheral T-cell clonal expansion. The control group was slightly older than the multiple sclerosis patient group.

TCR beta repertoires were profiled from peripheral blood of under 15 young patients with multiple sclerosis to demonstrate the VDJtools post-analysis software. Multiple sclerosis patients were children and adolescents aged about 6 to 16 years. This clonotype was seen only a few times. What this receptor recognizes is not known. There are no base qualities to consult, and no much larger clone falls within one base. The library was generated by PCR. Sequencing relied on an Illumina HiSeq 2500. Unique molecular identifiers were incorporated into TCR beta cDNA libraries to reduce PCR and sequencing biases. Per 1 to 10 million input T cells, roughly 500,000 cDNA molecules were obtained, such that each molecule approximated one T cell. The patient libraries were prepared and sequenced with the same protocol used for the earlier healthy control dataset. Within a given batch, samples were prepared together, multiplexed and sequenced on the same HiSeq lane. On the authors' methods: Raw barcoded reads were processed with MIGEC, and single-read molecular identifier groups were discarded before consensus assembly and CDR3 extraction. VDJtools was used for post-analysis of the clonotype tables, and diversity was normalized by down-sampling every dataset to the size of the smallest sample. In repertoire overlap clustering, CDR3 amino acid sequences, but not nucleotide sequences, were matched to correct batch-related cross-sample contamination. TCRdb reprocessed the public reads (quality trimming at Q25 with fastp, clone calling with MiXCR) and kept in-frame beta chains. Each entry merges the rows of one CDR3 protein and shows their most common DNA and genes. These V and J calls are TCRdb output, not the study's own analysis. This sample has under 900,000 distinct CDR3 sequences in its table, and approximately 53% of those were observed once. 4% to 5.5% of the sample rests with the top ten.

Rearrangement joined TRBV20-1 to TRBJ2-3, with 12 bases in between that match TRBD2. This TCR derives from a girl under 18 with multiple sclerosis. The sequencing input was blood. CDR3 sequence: CSASSLAGGSDTQYF. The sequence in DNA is TGCAGTGCTAGTTCTCTAGCGGGGGGGTCAGATACGCAGTATTTT.